A selection of T cell receptor beta chains follows, all from one sample in a study of response to subunit inactivated influenza vaccine. TCRdb redid the calling of the RT-PCR reads with MiXCR, one entry per CDR3 protein. The sample shows about 520,000 distinct CDR3 sequences, roughly 9.7% of them seen only once. The sample consisted of PBMCs from blood, taken about 40 days after vaccination. These TCRs come from a man aged 45-65 years who received an inactivated influenza vaccine. Both conserved end residues are part of each CDR3. The order of the fields is CDR3 protein, CDR3 DNA, J gene, V gene, D gene, clone size. D genes are given only for firm matches. Not every row has a clone size; where given, it reads once, few, many or a size class.

cdr3_aa: CAISGSGRVLAESGQYF; cdr3_nt: TGTGCCATCAGTGGGTCTGGGCGCGTACTAGCGGAGTCGGGGCAGTACTTC; j_call: TRBJ2-7; v_call: TRBV10-3; d_call: TRBD2; clone_size: .
cdr3_aa: CASSKEQGETQYF; cdr3_nt: TGTGCCAGCAGCAAAGAGCAGGGGGAGACCCAGTACTTC; j_call: TRBJ2-5; v_call: TRBV21-1; d_call: .; clone_size: .
cdr3_aa: CASSYSNSRLKIGGRWGIQYF; cdr3_nt: TGTGCCAGCAGTTACTCGAATTCGCGTCTGAAGATTGGCGGGAGATGGGGCATTCAGTACTTC; j_call: TRBJ2-4; v_call: TRBV6-2/TRBV6-3; d_call: TRBD2; clone_size: .
cdr3_aa: CSATRLAGLAKNIQYF; cdr3_nt: TGCAGTGCTACAAGACTAGCGGGGCTAGCCAAAAACATTCAGTACTTC; j_call: TRBJ2-4; v_call: TRBV20-1; d_call: TRBD2; clone_size: .
cdr3_aa: CASRLANTEAFF; cdr3_nt: TGCGCCAGCAGACTAGCGAACACTGAAGCTTTCTTT; j_call: TRBJ1-1; v_call: TRBV5-1; d_call: .; clone_size: .
cdr3_aa: CASKLAGPQEIPDTQYF; cdr3_nt: TGTGCCAGCAAACTAGCGGGGCCCCAAGAAATTCCAGATACGCAGTATTTT; j_call: TRBJ2-3; v_call: TRBV5-6; d_call: TRBD2; clone_size: .
cdr3_aa: CSARVPTYEQYF; cdr3_nt: TGCAGTGCTAGAGTCCCAACCTACGAGCAGTACTTC; j_call: TRBJ2-7; v_call: TRBV20-1; d_call: .; clone_size: .
cdr3_aa: CASSQGTGKASEAFF; cdr3_nt: TGTGCCAGCAGCCAAGGGACAGGGAAGGCCTCTGAAGCTTTCTTT; j_call: TRBJ1-1; v_call: TRBV4-2; d_call: TRBD1; clone_size: .
cdr3_aa: CASTPTLMNTEAFF; cdr3_nt: TGCGCCAGCACTCCGACCTTAATGAACACTGAAGCTTTCTTT; j_call: TRBJ1-1; v_call: TRBV4-1; d_call: .; clone_size: few
cdr3_aa: CASSPNLYEQYF; cdr3_nt: TGTGCCAGCTCACCAAACCTCTACGAGCAGTACTTC; j_call: TRBJ2-7; v_call: TRBV18; d_call: .; clone_size: few